This T cell receptor beta chain was observed in a study of tissue T cells after allogeneic stem cell transplantation. V lost 11 bases to trimming and J lost 1 base; unmatched junction nucleotides: 14. Germline V lookup: CDR1 SNHLY, CDR2 FYNNEI. This CDR3 has 17 residues. Some clones are missing from TCRdb's copy, which holds only in-frame ones; the method was immunoSEQ multiplex PCR. Of about 10,000 clones listed, roughly 60% are singletons. The source of this sequence is a woman aged 18-55 years with breast cancer. V and J are TRBV2 and TRBJ2-6; TRBD1 agrees at 7 bases. Sequenced material: tissue from the jejunum, taken at autopsy. The CDR3 bases are TGTGCCCGAACAGCGACAGGGCTCCCTTCTGGGGCCAACGTCCTGACTTTC. Its translation: CARTATGLPSGANVLTF.